The 9 T cell receptor beta chains listed next were all sequenced from one sample in a study of T cell responses to AZD1222 COVID-19 vaccine (dated by TCRdb to about 2021). The label giving this sample's time point can be read as: baseline before first vaccination. Libraries were constructed by the immunoSEQ multiplex PCR assay. Held by TCRdb, this immuneACCESS table contains in-frame sequences only and omits some clones. Under half of the omission traces to an unresolved V gene where checked; the cause of the rest is unknown. Across this sample there are 95,000 to 150,000 clones, with 75% to 90% seen only once. The top ten clones comprise about 3.1% of the sample. This specimen was peripheral blood, taken on day 0 of AZD1222 vaccination. These TCRs come from an adult in good health.

The chain carries TRBV15 and TRBJ1-5; D not resolved. The CDR3 loop spans 14 amino acids. Looked up from germline, CDR1 is LNHNV and CDR2 is YYDKDF (reference sequence). Trimming removed 5 bases at V and 3 bases at J, with 11 bases between. CDR3 protein: CATSGFTPNQPQHF. The CDR3, as DNA: TGTGCCACCAGCGGTTTTACTCCCAATCAGCCCCAGCATTTT.

The rearrangement uses TRBV9 and TRBJ2-2; D is ambiguous. This CDR3 comprises 14 residues. Germline CDR1 and CDR2: SGDLS and YYNGEE. V was trimmed by 0 bases and J by 4 bases, leaving 7 bases between them. The CDR3: CASSVVPGTGELFF. The CDR3 DNA sequence: TGTGCCAGCAGCGTAGTTCCGGGCACCGGGGAGCTGTTTTTT.

This chain connects TRBV25-1 to TRBJ1-4; TRBD1 might be the D (6 bases). The CDR3 runs to 13 residues. Germline CDR1 MGHDK, CDR2 SYGVNS. V gave up 1 base and J gave up 10 bases, with 10 bases separating them. The CDR3 region is CASSEWGGGKLFF. In DNA, the CDR3 is TGTGCCAGCAGTGAATGGGGGGGCGGAAAACTGTTTTTT.

The V gene is TRBV19, the J gene TRBJ2-1; 10 nucleotides align to TRBD2. CDR3 length: 15 amino acids. The trim removed 4 bases at V and 10 bases at J, leaving 10 bases unmatched. From germline, CDR1 is LNHDA and CDR2 SQIVND (reference sequence). DNA for the CDR3: TGTGCCAGTAGTACCTTCAGCGGGGGGGCCGGGGAGCAGTTCTTC. Protein: CASSTFSGGAGEQFF.

The table lists this clone with a few counts. The gene calls are TRBV2 and TRBJ1-1, with 11 positions matching TRBD1. This CDR3 region has 18 residues. Germline-derived CDR1 and CDR2 are SNHLY and FYNNEI. The V gene end was trimmed by 5 bases and the J gene end by 4 bases; junction bases not matched to a gene: 15. CDR3 nucleotides: TGTGCCAGCAGTTTGGGGGCCCCGGACAGGGGGCAGGGCACTGAAGCTTTCTTT. Translation gives CASSLGAPDRGQGTEAFF.

This chain connects TRBV5-1 to TRBJ1-2; perhaps TRBD1 as D (6 bases). Germline V CDR1 and CDR2: SGHRS, YFSETQ. This CDR3 comprises 14 residues. Trimming shortened V by 2 bases and J by 5 bases, and 13 bases separated the two germline ends. The CDR3 coding sequence is TGCGCCAGCAGCTTCTCCGGGGGGACATATGGCTACACCTTC. It yields the protein CASSFSGGTYGYTF.

This chain uses TRBV11-2 with TRBJ2-2, with 7 bases aligning to TRBD2. The CDR3 consists of 15 residues. CDR1 and CDR2 (germline): SGHAT, FQNNGV. Unmatched junction bases numbered 2, after V lost 4 bases and J lost 0 bases. The CDR3 nucleotides read TGTGCCAGCAGCTCCGGACTAGCGAACACCGGGGAGCTGTTTTTT. It is translated as CASSSGLANTGELFF.

The V call is TRBV2, the J call TRBJ1-2; D is possibly TRBD1 (5 bases). Trimming left V 8 bases short and J 8 bases short, with 24 bases between. This CDR3 region has 15 residues. Germline V CDR1 and CDR2: SNHLY, FYNNEI. The CDR3 DNA reads as TGTGCCAGCCGCTACGACAGTGCGACACTAAGCGGCTACACCTTC. Its protein product is CASRYDSATLSGYTF.

V usage is TRBV2 and J usage is TRBJ1-1; 8 bases fit TRBD1. Germline V gives CDR1 SNHLY, CDR2 FYNNEI. There are 15 residues in the CDR3. Trimming took 4 bases from V and 1 from J; bases not matched to a gene: 5. The CDR3 DNA is TGTGCCAGCAGTGGCGACAGGGGTGGGAACACTGAAGCTTTCTTT. This sequence encodes CASSGDRGGNTEAFF.